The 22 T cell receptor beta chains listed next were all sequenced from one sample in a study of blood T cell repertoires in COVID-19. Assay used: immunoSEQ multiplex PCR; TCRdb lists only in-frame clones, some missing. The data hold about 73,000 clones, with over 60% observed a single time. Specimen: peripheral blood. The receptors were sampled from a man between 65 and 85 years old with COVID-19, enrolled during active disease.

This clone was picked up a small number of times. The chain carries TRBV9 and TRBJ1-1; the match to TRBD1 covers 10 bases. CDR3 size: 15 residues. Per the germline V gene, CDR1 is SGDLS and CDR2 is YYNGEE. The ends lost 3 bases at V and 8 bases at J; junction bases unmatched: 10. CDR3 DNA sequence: TGTGCCAGCAGCGGCGGACAGGGGGAGTCCAGGGAAGCTTTCTTT. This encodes CASSGGQGESREAFF.

In DNA form, the CDR3 reads TGTGCCAGCAGCTTAGCCGGGACAGGGGAAAATGAGCAGTTCTTC. Residues: CASSLAGTGENEQFF. The chain uses TRBV7-2 and TRBJ2-1; TRBD1 matches 10 bases. Per the germline V gene, CDR1 is SGHTA and CDR2 is FQGNSA. Losses at the gene ends were 0 bases for V and 7 bases for J; bases not matched to a gene: 3. The CDR3 sequence is 15 residues long.

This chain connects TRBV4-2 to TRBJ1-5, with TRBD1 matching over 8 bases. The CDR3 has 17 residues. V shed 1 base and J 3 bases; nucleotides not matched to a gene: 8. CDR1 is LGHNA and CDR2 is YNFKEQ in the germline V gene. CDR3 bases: TGTGCCAGCAGCCAAGGCCCGACAGGGGCCTACAATCAGCCCCAGCATTTT. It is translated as CASSQGPTGAYNQPQHF.

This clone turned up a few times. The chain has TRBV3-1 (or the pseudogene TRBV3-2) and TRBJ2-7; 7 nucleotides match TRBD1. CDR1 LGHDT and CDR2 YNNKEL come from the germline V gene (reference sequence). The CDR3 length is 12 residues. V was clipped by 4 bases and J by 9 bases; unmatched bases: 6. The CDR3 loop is CASSRQTGVQYF. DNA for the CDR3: TGTGCCAGCAGCCGCCAAACAGGGGTGCAGTACTTC.

CDR3 sequence: CASSLVQGSWSSYNEQFF. The CDR3 nucleotides are TGTGCCAGCAGCTTGGTTCAGGGGTCTTGGAGCTCCTACAATGAGCAGTTCTTC. The gene calls are TRBV5-4 and TRBJ2-1; D perhaps matches TRBD1 (6 bases). Deletions cut 0 bases from V and 0 bases from J, with 16 bases between. The CDR3 length is 18 residues. Germline values: CDR1 SGHNT, CDR2 YYREEE (reference sequence).

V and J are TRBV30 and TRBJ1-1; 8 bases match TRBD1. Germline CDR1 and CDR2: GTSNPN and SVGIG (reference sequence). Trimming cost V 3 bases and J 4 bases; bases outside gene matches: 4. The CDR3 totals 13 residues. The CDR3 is CAWRRTGSTEAFF. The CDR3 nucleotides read TGTGCCTGGAGGAGGACAGGGTCCACTGAAGCTTTCTTT.

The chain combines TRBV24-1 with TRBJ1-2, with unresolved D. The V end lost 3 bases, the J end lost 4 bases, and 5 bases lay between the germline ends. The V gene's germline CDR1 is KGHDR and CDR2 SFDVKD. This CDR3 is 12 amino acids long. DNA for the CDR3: TGTGCCACCAGTGATGGGCGCTATGGCTACACCTTC. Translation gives CATSDGRYGYTF.

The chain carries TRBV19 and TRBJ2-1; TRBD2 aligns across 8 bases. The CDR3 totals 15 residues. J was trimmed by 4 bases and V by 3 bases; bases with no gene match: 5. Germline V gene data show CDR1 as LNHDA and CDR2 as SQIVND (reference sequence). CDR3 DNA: TGTGCCAGTAGTATCTTAGCGGGGCGTTACAATGAGCAGTTCTTC. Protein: CASSILAGRYNEQFF.

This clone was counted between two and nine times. The CDR3 DNA follows: TGTGCCAGCAGCAAAGCTGGTTCCGGGACTAGCGCTAGCTCCTACAATGAGCAGTTCTTC. Encoded protein: CASSKAGSGTSASSYNEQFF. The J gene is TRBJ2-1, the V gene TRBV21-1; TRBD2, the table's D call, lacks a check against the DNA. TRBV21-1 is a pseudogene segment. This CDR3 comprises 20 residues.

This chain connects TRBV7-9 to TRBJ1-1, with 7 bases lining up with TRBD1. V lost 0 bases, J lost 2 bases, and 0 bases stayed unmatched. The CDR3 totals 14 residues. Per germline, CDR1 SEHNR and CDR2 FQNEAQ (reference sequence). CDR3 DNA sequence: TGTGCCAGCAGCTTAGCAGGGGGCAACACTGAAGCTTTCTTT. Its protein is CASSLAGGNTEAFF.

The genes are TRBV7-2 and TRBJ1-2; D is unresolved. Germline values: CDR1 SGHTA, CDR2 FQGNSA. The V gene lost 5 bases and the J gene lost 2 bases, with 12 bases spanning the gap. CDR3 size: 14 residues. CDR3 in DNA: TGTGCCAGCAGCGTCACAGCTTCCAACTATGGCTACACCTTC. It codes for CASSVTASNYGYTF. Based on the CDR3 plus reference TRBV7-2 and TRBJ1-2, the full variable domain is GAGVSQSPSNKVTEKGKDVELRCDPISGHTALYWYRQSLGQGLEFLIYFQGNSAPDKSGLPSDRFSAERTGGSVSTLTIQRTQQEDSAVYLCASSVTASNYGYTFGSGTRLTVV.

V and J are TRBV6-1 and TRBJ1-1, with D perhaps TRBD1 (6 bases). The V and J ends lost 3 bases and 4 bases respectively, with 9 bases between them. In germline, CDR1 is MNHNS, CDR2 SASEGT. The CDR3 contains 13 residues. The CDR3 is CASSDRGGTEAFF. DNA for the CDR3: TGTGCCAGCAGTGACAGGGGTGGCACTGAAGCTTTCTTT.

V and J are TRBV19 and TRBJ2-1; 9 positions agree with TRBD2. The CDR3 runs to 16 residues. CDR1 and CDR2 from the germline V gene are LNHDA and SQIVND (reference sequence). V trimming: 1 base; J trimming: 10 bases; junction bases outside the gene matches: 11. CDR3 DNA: TGTGCCAGTAGTATAGCCGGGACTAGCAGGGTAAGCGAGCAGTTCTTC. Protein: CASSIAGTSRVSEQFF.

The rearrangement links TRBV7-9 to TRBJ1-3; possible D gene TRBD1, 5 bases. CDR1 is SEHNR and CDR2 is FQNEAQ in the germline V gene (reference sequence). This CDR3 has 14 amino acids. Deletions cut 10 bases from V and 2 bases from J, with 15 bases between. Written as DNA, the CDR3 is TGTGCCACCCCGCAGGGTTTAACTGGAAACACCATATATTTT. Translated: CATPQGLTGNTIYF.

The CDR3 protein is CASSPGAGAEAFF. CDR3 nucleotide sequence: TGCGCCAGCAGCCCCGGAGCGGGGGCTGAAGCTTTCTTT. The rearrangement uses TRBV5-1 and TRBJ1-1, with D possibly TRBD1 on 5 matching bases. Between the trimmed V and J ends, which lost 4 bases and 6 bases, there was a span of 13 bases. The V gene's germline CDR1 is SGHRS and CDR2 YFSETQ. The CDR3 is 13 amino acids.

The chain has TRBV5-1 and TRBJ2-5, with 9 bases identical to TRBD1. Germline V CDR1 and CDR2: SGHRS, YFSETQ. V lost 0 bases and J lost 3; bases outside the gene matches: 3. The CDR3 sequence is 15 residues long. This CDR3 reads CASSLGDRAKETQYF. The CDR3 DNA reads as TGCGCCAGCAGCTTGGGGGACAGGGCGAAAGAGACCCAGTACTTC.

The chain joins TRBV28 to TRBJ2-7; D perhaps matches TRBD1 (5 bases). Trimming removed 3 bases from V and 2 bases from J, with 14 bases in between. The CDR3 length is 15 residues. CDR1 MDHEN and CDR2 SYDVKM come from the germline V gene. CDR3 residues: CASSFGGAPPYEQYF. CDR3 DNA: TGTGCCAGCAGTTTTGGTGGGGCCCCGCCCTACGAGCAGTACTTC.

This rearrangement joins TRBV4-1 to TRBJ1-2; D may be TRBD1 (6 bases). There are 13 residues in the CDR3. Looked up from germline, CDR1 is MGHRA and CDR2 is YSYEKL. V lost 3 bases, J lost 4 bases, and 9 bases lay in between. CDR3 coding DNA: TGCGCCAGCAGCCAGGACAGCCTCTATGGCTACACCTTC. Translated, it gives CASSQDSLYGYTF.

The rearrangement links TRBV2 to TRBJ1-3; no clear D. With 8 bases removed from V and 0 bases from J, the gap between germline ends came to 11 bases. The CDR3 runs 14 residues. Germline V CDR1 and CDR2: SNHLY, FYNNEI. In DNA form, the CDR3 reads TGTGCCAGCTCACCCGAGGGCTCTGGAAACACCATATATTTT. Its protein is CASSPEGSGNTIYF.

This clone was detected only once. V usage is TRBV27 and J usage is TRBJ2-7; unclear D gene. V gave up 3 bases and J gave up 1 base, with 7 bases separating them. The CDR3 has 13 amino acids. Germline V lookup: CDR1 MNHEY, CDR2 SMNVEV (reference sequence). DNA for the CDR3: TGTGCCAGCAGTTTGGGCCGATCCTACGAGCAGTACTTC. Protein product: CASSLGRSYEQYF.

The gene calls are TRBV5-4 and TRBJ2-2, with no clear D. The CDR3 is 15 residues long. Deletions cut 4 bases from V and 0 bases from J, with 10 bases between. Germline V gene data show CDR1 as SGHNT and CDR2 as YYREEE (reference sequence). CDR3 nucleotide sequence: TGTGCCAGCAGCCACATTTATCCGAACACCGGGGAGCTGTTTTTT. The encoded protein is CASSHIYPNTGELFF.

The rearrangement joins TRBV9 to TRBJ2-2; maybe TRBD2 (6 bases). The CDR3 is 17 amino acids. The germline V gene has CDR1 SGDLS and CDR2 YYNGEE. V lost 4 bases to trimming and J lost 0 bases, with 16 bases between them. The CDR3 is CASSPRLAPSNTGELFF. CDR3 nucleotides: TGTGCCAGCAGCCCACGGCTAGCGCCTTCGAACACCGGGGAGCTGTTTTTT.